These 23 T cell receptor beta chains originate from one sample sequenced in a study of Graves' ophthalmopathy and Graves' hyperthyroidism. Amplified material comprised TCR beta CDR3 regions derived from RNA transcripts. Investigators did first-round RT-PCR with HTBI primers, then second-round multiplex PCR. TCRdb recomputed calls from the multiplex PCR reads with MiXCR, one row per CDR3 protein. This sample has around 1,000,000 distinct CDR3 sequences, with about 40% found just once. Specimen: peripheral blood or thyroid tissue (not recorded which). These receptors all stem from an adult man with Graves' hyperthyroidism.

This clonotype showed up just once. The rearrangement links TRBV19 to TRBJ2-2, with D tentatively TRBD2 (5 bases). The CDR3 has 19 amino acids. Germline-derived CDR1 and CDR2 are LNHDA and SQIVND (reference sequence). Trimming pared 3 bases from V and 0 bases from J, leaving 20 bases between. In DNA, the CDR3 is TGTGCCAGTAGTATCCAGAGGGTGTACGGAGAGACGAACACCGGGGAGCTGTTTTTT. Its protein is CASSIQRVYGETNTGELFF.

This clonotype was observed at least ten times. The V and J genes are TRBV24-1 and TRBJ2-5, with a weak D call TRBD1 (7 bases). CDR1 and CDR2 (germline): KGHDR, SFDVKD. This CDR3 has 15 residues. V was pared by 1 base and J by 5 bases, with 13 bases between. CDR3 region: CATSDFGRGEETQYF. CDR3 nucleotide sequence: TGTGCCACCAGTGATTTCGGCAGGGGGGAGGAGACCCAGTACTTC.

The chain uses TRBV29-1 and TRBJ2-5; D unresolved. Germline CDR1 and CDR2: SQVTM and ANQGSEA. This CDR3 is built from 12 residues. The V and J ends lost 4 bases and 5 bases respectively, with 11 bases between them. DNA of the CDR3: TGCAGCGTTGCCAGTGGGCGGGAGACCCAGTACTTC. Translation: CSVASGRETQYF.

This clonotype was counted only a few times. One end of the junction varies from germline; a read error may be responsible. The chain uses TRBV4-1 and TRBJ2-5; 10 bases are shared with TRBD1. The CDR3 covers 16 residues. Germline assignment: CDR1 MGHRA and CDR2 YSYEKL. CDR3 bases: TGTGCCAGCAAACCCTCGAGACAGGGGGCGGAAGAGACCCAGTACTTC. This gives the protein CASKPSRQGAEETQYF.

The genes are TRBV7-9 and TRBJ1-1; the D gene is possibly TRBD1 (5 bases). CDR1 and CDR2 (germline): SEHNR, FQNEAQ (reference sequence). The CDR3 is 14 residues long. Trimming pared 5 bases from V and 1 base from J, leaving 11 bases between. CDR3 nucleotide sequence: TGTGCCAGCAGCCGAGGACAACAGAACACTGAAGCTTTCTTT. Translation: CASSRGQQNTEAFF.

This clonotype was picked up many times. The chain uses TRBV5-1 and TRBJ1-1, with D hard to call. Deletions cut 6 bases from V and 0 bases from J, with 12 bases between. The CDR3 consists of 14 residues. Germline V gene data show CDR1 as SGHRS and CDR2 as YFSETQ. The CDR3 sequence is CASIQDGLNTEAFF. The CDR3, as DNA: TGCGCCAGCATTCAAGACGGATTGAACACTGAAGCTTTCTTT. Full variable domain (missing parts from reference TRBV5-1 and TRBJ1-1): KAGVTQTPRYLIKTRGQQVTLSCSPISGHRSVSWYQQTPGQGLQFLFEYFSETQRNKGNFPGRFSGRQFSNSRSEMNVSTLELGDSALYLCASIQDGLNTEAFFGQGTRLTVV.

The chain links TRBV3-1 to TRBJ2-5; the match to TRBD1 covers 9 bases. Germline V gene sequence: CDR1 LGHDT, CDR2 YNNKEL (reference sequence). After removal of 2 bases from V and 4 bases from J, the junction contained 5 bases not matched to a gene. The CDR3 consists of 15 residues. The DNA of the CDR3 is TGTGCCAGCAGCCAAATGACAGGGGGAGCAGAGACCCAGTACTTC. Translating it yields CASSQMTGGAETQYF.

The chain links TRBV30 to TRBJ1-2; D gene ambiguous. This CDR3 is 10 amino acids long. The ends were cut back, 8 bases at V and 8 bases at J, with 12 bases in the middle. Germline V gene lookup returns CDR1 GTSNPN and CDR2 SVGIG (reference sequence). CDR3 in amino acids: CAMAPGGYTF. The CDR3 nucleotides are TGTGCCATGGCCCCTGGAGGCTACACCTTC.

About this clonotype itself: It may be a read error: a sequence one base away is much more abundant. The chain employs TRBV9 and TRBJ2-7; 7 nucleotides align to TRBD2. Germline CDR1 is SGDLS and CDR2 is YYNGEE. This CDR3 is 15 amino acids long. The CDR3 coding sequence is TGTGCCAGCAGTGCGGGGGAGGGGTTCGCCTACGAGCAGTGCTTC. This gives the protein CASSAGEGFAYEQCF.

In its sample, this clonotype was seen a few times. J is TRBJ1-1 and V is TRBV12-3 or TRBV12-4; D perhaps matches TRBD1 (6 bases). Trimming cost V 6 bases and J 0 bases, with 11 bases left between them. This CDR3 is built from 14 residues. CDR3 nucleotide sequence: TGTGCCAGCAGGCCAGAGGGGGTGAACACTGAAGCTTTCTTT. Its protein product is CASRPEGVNTEAFF.

This clonotype was picked up a small number of times. The chain uses TRBV20-1 and TRBJ2-7; D not certain. From germline, CDR1 is DFQATT and CDR2 SNEGSKA (reference sequence). V lost 1 base and J 7 bases, leaving 11 bases between the germline ends. The CDR3 spans 12 residues. The DNA for the CDR3 is TGCAGTGCTAGAGTGCCCGGAATAGAGCAGTACTTC. This sequence encodes CSARVPGIEQYF.

This clonotype was observed many times. This sequence joins TRBV7-9 and TRBJ1-6, with 8 bases aligning to TRBD1. V was clipped by 4 bases and J by 0 bases; unmatched bases: 5. The CDR3 has 17 amino acids. The germline V gene has CDR1 SEHNR and CDR2 FQNEAQ (reference sequence). The CDR3 region is CASSSDRASSYNSPLHF. The CDR3 DNA follows: TGTGCCAGCAGCTCGGACAGGGCGAGCTCCTATAATTCACCCCTCCACTTT.

V gene TRBV20-1 combines with J gene TRBJ1-5; the match to TRBD1 covers 9 bases. In germline, CDR1 is DFQATT, CDR2 SNEGSKA (reference sequence). The CDR3 sequence is 13 residues long. V lost 5 bases to trimming and J lost 5 bases; unmatched junction nucleotides: 4. The CDR3 sequence is CSAFTGGDQPQHF. In nucleotides, the CDR3 is TGCAGTGCTTTCACAGGGGGCGATCAGCCCCAGCATTTT.

V and J are TRBV9 and TRBJ2-7; 7 nucleotides align to TRBD2. The CDR3 length is 14 residues. Germline CDR1 is SGDLS and CDR2 is YYNGEE. Unmatched junction bases numbered 6, after V lost 3 bases and J lost 3 bases. Here the CDR3 reads CASSGAGNNYEQYF. DNA of the CDR3: TGTGCCAGCAGCGGAGCGGGAAACAACTACGAGCAGTACTTC.

The rearrangement uses TRBV30 and TRBJ2-2; D is tentatively TRBD1 or TRBD2 (6 bases each). The germline gives CDR1 GTSNPN, CDR2 SVGIG (reference sequence). With 1 base removed from V and 6 bases from J, the gap between germline ends came to 12 bases. CDR3 length: 14 residues. CDR3 residues: CAWSGRGEAGELFF. In DNA, the CDR3 is TGTGCCTGGAGTGGAAGGGGGGAGGCCGGGGAGCTGTTTTTT.

A remark on this clonotype: A much larger clone differs from this one at a single base, so this may be a read error. This rearrangement joins TRBV12-5 to TRBJ2-5; D is unresolved. The CDR3 totals 15 residues. Germline V gives CDR1 LGHNT, CDR2 FRNRAP. CDR3 DNA sequence: TGTGCCAGCAGCGTAGGGTTTTACGGCCAAGATACCCAGTACTTC. Translation: CASSVGFYGQDTQYF.

The CDR3 sequence: CASLRTAYGYTF. CDR3 DNA: TGTGCCTCACTACGGACGGCCTATGGCTACACCTTC. The chain joins TRBV7-2 to TRBJ1-2, with D hard to call. The CDR3 covers 12 residues. Trimming left V 11 bases short and J 4 bases short, with 14 bases between. CDR1 and CDR2 (germline): SGHTA, FQGNSA.

The rearrangement uses TRBV12-3 or TRBV12-4 and TRBJ1-2; no clear D. The CDR3 has 14 residues. V was clipped by 5 bases and J by 2 bases, with 12 bases between them. The CDR3 protein is CASSATEINYGYTF. CDR3 in DNA: TGTGCCAGCAGTGCTACAGAAATCAACTATGGCTACACCTTC.

This clonotype was counted only a few times. This may be a read error: a much more frequent sequence differs by one nucleotide. The J gene is TRBJ2-5, the V gene TRBV20-1, with a possible D match to TRBD2 (6 bases). The length of the CDR3 is 14 residues. Germline CDR1 is DFQATT and CDR2 is SNEGSKA (reference sequence). This CDR3 reads CSHEPLSGQESQYF. DNA of the CDR3: TGCTCGCACGAACCCCTTAGCGGACAAGAGTCCCAGTACTTC.

This chain joins TRBV5-1 and TRBJ2-2; D is perhaps TRBD1 or TRBD2 (5 bases each). The CDR3 is made up of 15 amino acids. V lost 3 bases and J lost 4, with 13 bases in between. The germline V gene has CDR1 SGHRS and CDR2 YFSETQ. The CDR3 bases are TGCGCCAGCAGCTGGGGGTCTAGTGCCACCGGGGAGCTGTTTTTT. It translates to CASSWGSSATGELFF. The full variable domain, completed using reference TRBV5-1 and TRBJ2-2, is KAGVTQTPRYLIKTRGQQVTLSCSPISGHRSVSWYQQTPGQGLQFLFEYFSETQRNKGNFPGRFSGRQFSNSRSEMNVSTLELGDSALYLCASSWGSSATGELFFGEGSRLTVL.

This clonotype was counted ten times or more. The CDR3: CASSRRQDRSYEQYF. DNA of the CDR3: TGTGCCAGTAGTAGACGACAGGACAGATCCTACGAGCAGTACTTC. V is TRBV19 and J is TRBJ2-7; perhaps TRBD1 as D (6 bases). This CDR3 has 15 residues. The germline V and J ends were trimmed by 4 bases and 1 base, with 14 bases remaining between them. Germline CDR1 LNHDA, CDR2 SQIVND (reference sequence).

This clonotype was counted at least ten times. CDR3 sequence: CASSLRDLESEAFF. CDR3 in DNA: TGTGCCAGCAGCTTACGGGATCTGGAGTCTGAAGCTTTCTTT. The chain uses TRBV11-2 and TRBJ1-1; no definite D call. The V end was cut by 2 bases, the J end by 6 bases, with 13 bases between. The CDR3 is 14 amino acids. The V gene's germline CDR1 is SGHAT and CDR2 FQNNGV.

This clonotype has more than one count but fewer than ten. The chain uses TRBV20-1 and TRBJ2-7, with no clear D. Germline V gene sequence: CDR1 DFQATT, CDR2 SNEGSKA (reference sequence). V shed 6 bases and J shed 4 bases, with 13 bases lying between them. The CDR3 totals 12 residues. Here the CDR3 reads CSAVHSFYEQYF. The CDR3, as DNA: TGCAGTGCCGTACACTCCTTTTACGAGCAGTACTTC.